Following are 20 T cell receptor beta chains from one sample sequenced in a study of blood T cell repertoires in COVID-19. The data were produced by immunoSEQ multiplex PCR, yet TCRdb's version contains in-frame clones alone and is incomplete. Of approximately 300,000 clones in the sample, 90% were seen once. Sequencing used PBMCs or T cells enriched from blood (not recorded which). Receptors originate from a man aged 60 to 75 who had recovered from COVID-19.

The V gene is TRBV11-2, the J gene TRBJ2-7, with 10 bases identical to TRBD2. Germline CDR1 SGHAT, CDR2 FQNNGV. The CDR3 runs to 16 residues. V was pared by 2 bases and J by 3 bases, with 7 bases of the junction left unmatched. The CDR3 spells CASSLLGTSGIYEQYF. CDR3 DNA: TGTGCCAGCAGCTTATTAGGCACTAGCGGGATCTACGAGCAGTACTTC.

This clone was observed once. This chain links TRBV7-8 with TRBJ2-7; 8 nucleotides match TRBD2. V gave up 5 bases and J gave up 2 bases; unmatched junction bases: 8. The CDR3 is 15 residues long. Germline CDR1 and CDR2: SGHVS and FQNEAQ. This CDR3 is CASSPRTSGAYEQYF. In DNA, the CDR3 is TGTGCCAGCAGCCCCCGTACTAGCGGAGCCTACGAGCAGTACTTC.

This chain uses TRBV7-2 with TRBJ1-1; maybe TRBD1 (5 bases). V lost 5 bases and J 11 bases, leaving 21 bases between the germline ends. CDR1 and CDR2 (germline): SGHTA, FQGNSA. The length of the CDR3 is 14 residues. This CDR3 is CASSEWGRQTIAFF. CDR3 nucleotides: TGTGCCAGCAGCGAATGGGGCAGGCAAACAATCGCTTTCTTT. The full variable domain, its missing parts supplied by reference TRBV7-2 and TRBJ1-1, is GAGVSQSPSNKVTEKGKDVELRCDPISGHTALYWYRQSLGQGLEFLIYFQGNSAPDKSGLPSDRFSAERTGGSVSTLTIQRTQQEDSAVYLCASSEWGRQTIAFFGQGTRLTVV.

This chain connects TRBV4-3 to TRBJ2-1; D possibly corresponds to TRBD1 (6 bases). Trimming left V 0 bases short and J 9 bases short, with 12 bases between. This CDR3 is 14 amino acids long. Germline CDR1 and CDR2: LGHNA and YSLEER. The CDR3 spells CASSQDLGAFEQFF. CDR3 DNA sequence: TGCGCCAGCAGCCAAGATTTGGGGGCATTTGAGCAGTTCTTC.

This clone has a handful of counts. This chain joins TRBV10-2 and TRBJ2-3; D is unresolved. This CDR3 region has 15 residues. Germline CDR1 is WSHSY and CDR2 is SAAADI. Trimming took off 8 bases at V and 0 bases at J, with 15 bases between the two ends. Here the CDR3 DNA reads TGCGCCAGCGAGCCCGGAGTGGCTAGCACAGATACGCAGTATTTT. Protein: CASEPGVASTDTQYF.

The chain recombines TRBV6-6 with TRBJ2-2; a weak D match, TRBD1 (6 bases). CDR3 length: 17 residues. The germline V and J ends were trimmed by 6 bases and 7 bases, with 24 bases remaining between them. Germline loops: CDR1 MNHNY, CDR2 SVGAGI (reference sequence). CDR3 region: CASRRNHRVLVGGELFF. The CDR3 DNA reads as TGTGCCAGCAGACGAAACCACAGGGTATTGGTGGGCGGGGAGCTGTTTTTT.

The J gene is TRBJ2-3, the V gene TRBV20-1; D might be TRBD2 (5 bases). Germline lookup yields CDR1 DFQATT and CDR2 SNEGSKA (reference sequence). V lost 3 bases, J lost 4 bases, and 17 bases lay in between. CDR3 length: 15 amino acids. The CDR3 DNA follows: TGCAGTGCTAGTGCCGGGATATCTGCTGCAGATACGCAGTATTTT. Residues: CSASAGISAADTQYF.

The chain joins TRBV5-1 to TRBJ2-7; 7 positions match TRBD1. The CDR3 runs to 14 residues. V lost 0 bases to trimming and J lost 6 bases; unmatched junction nucleotides: 6. CDR1 is SGHRS and CDR2 is YFSETQ in the germline V gene. This CDR3 is CASSLDRGSREQYF. For the CDR3, the DNA is TGCGCCAGCAGCTTGGACAGGGGCTCTCGCGAGCAGTACTTC.

This CDR3 reads CAWSKGFNEKLFF. CDR3 DNA: TGTGCCTGGAGTAAGGGGTTTAATGAAAAACTGTTTTTT. The rearrangement links TRBV30 to TRBJ1-4, with D possibly matching TRBD1 (5 bases). Germline-derived CDR1 and CDR2 are GTSNPN and SVGIG (reference sequence). V dropped 2 bases and J dropped 4 bases, with 8 bases sitting between them. CDR3 length equals 13 residues.

This clone was detected only once. The rearrangement uses TRBV27 and TRBJ2-7; D might be TRBD1 (6 bases). Germline CDR1 is MNHEY and CDR2 is SMNVEV (reference sequence). Trimming removed 5 bases at V and 4 bases at J, with 15 bases between. CDR3 length equals 14 residues. The CDR3 DNA sequence: TGTGCCAGCAGTCCCCGCGGCAGGGGTTACGAGCAGTACTTC. It encodes CASSPRGRGYEQYF.

The V gene is TRBV30, the J gene TRBJ2-1; 8 bases align to TRBD2. CDR3 length: 12 residues. Trimming at V came to 0 bases and at J to 10 bases, leaving 2 bases not matched to a gene. CDR1 is GTSNPN, CDR2 SVGIG, per germline (reference sequence). Here the CDR3 reads CAWSVRGGEQFF. The CDR3 DNA sequence: TGTGCCTGGAGTGTACGGGGGGGCGAGCAGTTCTTC.

This chain joins TRBV7-2 and TRBJ1-3, with D tentatively TRBD1 (5 bases). Trimming shortened V by 3 bases and J by 7 bases, and 10 bases separated the two germline ends. Germline-derived CDR1 and CDR2 are SGHTA and FQGNSA. CDR3 length: 13 amino acids. CDR3 in DNA: TGTGCCAGCAGCTTCCGGAGGGGCAACACCATATATTTT. It yields the protein CASSFRRGNTIYF. Full variable domain (rest looked up from reference TRBV7-2 and TRBJ1-3): GAGVSQSPSNKVTEKGKDVELRCDPISGHTALYWYRQSLGQGLEFLIYFQGNSAPDKSGLPSDRFSAERTGGSVSTLTIQRTQQEDSAVYLCASSFRRGNTIYFGEGSWLTVV.

The V and J genes are TRBV15 and TRBJ1-5, with TRBD1 as a possible D gene (5 bases). This CDR3 contains 17 residues. CDR1 is LNHNV and CDR2 is YYDKDF in the germline V gene (reference sequence). The ends were cut back, 0 bases at V and 0 bases at J, with 12 bases in the middle. CDR3 sequence reads: CATSRDLGQGSNQPQHF. The CDR3 nucleotides are TGTGCCACCAGCAGAGATCTAGGGCAGGGTAGCAATCAGCCCCAGCATTTT.

The V and J genes are TRBV4-3 and TRBJ1-6; D is uncertain. Germline V gene sequence: CDR1 LGHNA, CDR2 YSLEER. The V end lost 0 bases, the J end lost 7 bases, and 10 bases lay between the germline ends. The CDR3 contains 15 residues. Here the CDR3 reads CASSQDYSTNSPLHF. The CDR3, as DNA: TGCGCCAGCAGCCAAGATTACAGTACCAATTCACCCCTCCACTTT.

This clone was found once. J is TRBJ2-5 and V is TRBV7-3; D not certain. CDR1 and CDR2 (germline): SGHTA, FQGTGA. V was shortened by 4 bases and J by 5 bases, with 11 bases between the two germline ends. The CDR3 spans 13 residues. DNA for the CDR3: TGTGCCAGCAGCTATTCGGTTTCTGAGACCCAGTACTTC. Its protein product is CASSYSVSETQYF. The variable domain in full, completed from reference TRBV7-3 and TRBJ2-5, reads GAGVSQTPSNKVTEKGKYVELRCDPISGHTALYWYRQSLGQGPEFLIYFQGTGAADDSGLPNDRFFAVRPEGSVSTLKIQRTERGDSAVYLCASSYSVSETQYFGPGTRLLVL.

The chain joins TRBV2 to TRBJ1-2, with unresolved D. CDR1 SNHLY and CDR2 FYNNEI come from the germline V gene. This CDR3 has 14 amino acids. Trimming cost V 6 bases and J 7 bases, with 18 bases left between them. The CDR3 nucleotides read TGTGCCAGCAGCAACCCCCGGCAGGCGCCTGGCTACACCTTC. Translating it yields CASSNPRQAPGYTF.

The CDR3 sequence is CASGGDPPARPRNTEAFF. CDR3 sequence (DNA): TGTGCCAGCGGGGGGGACCCGCCGGCCCGCCCAAGGAACACTGAAGCTTTCTTT. The gene calls are TRBV28 and TRBJ1-1, with D perhaps matching TRBD1 (5 bases). Trimming removed 8 bases at V and 1 base at J, with 26 bases between. This CDR3 is 18 amino acids long. The germline CDR1 and CDR2 sequences are MDHEN and SYDVKM.

A single count supports this clone. The chain joins TRBV12-3 or TRBV12-4 to TRBJ2-2; maybe TRBD1 (5 bases). Trimming shortened V by 3 bases and J by 8 bases, and 10 bases separated the two germline ends. The CDR3 sequence is 13 residues long. The CDR3 DNA follows: TGTGCCAGCAGTTTTGGGGCACTTGGGGAGCTGTTTTTT. Translated: CASSFGALGELFF.

CDR3: CATSDPGLATNEQFF. The CDR3 nucleotides read TGTGCCACCAGTGATCCGGGACTAGCTACGAATGAGCAGTTCTTC. This rearrangement joins TRBV24-1 to TRBJ2-1; 9 nucleotides line up with TRBD2. J was trimmed by 7 bases and V by 3 bases; bases with no gene match: 6. Looked up from germline, CDR1 is KGHDR and CDR2 is SFDVKD. The CDR3 is 15 residues long.

This clone appeared a few times. The CDR3 nucleotides are TGTGCCAGCAGCTTAATTGCGCAACAAGAGACCCAGTACTTC. Translation: CASSLIAQQETQYF. The chain combines TRBV7-9 with TRBJ2-5; D uncertain. The germline CDR1 and CDR2 sequences are SEHNR and FQNEAQ (reference sequence). V was trimmed by 2 bases and J by 2 bases, leaving 9 bases between them. This CDR3 has 14 amino acids. Using reference TRBV7-9 and TRBJ2-5 for the parts outside the CDR3, the full variable domain is DTGVSQNPRHKITKRGQNVTFRCDPISEHNRLYWYRQTLGQGPEFLTYFQNEAQLEKSRLLSDRFSAERPKGSFSTLEIQRTEQGDSAMYLCASSLIAQQETQYFGPGTRLLVL.